This entry lists 13 T cell receptor beta chains sequenced from one sample in a study of a mutant IDH1 vaccine in newly diagnosed glioma. Their target antigens are unknown. Repertoires were generated with immunoSEQ multiplex PCR, while TCRdb's copy carries only in-frame clones and drops some. The sample carries around 40,000 clones, 84% recorded once. Time point here: week 11, during vaccination. The study gave 300 ug of mutant IDH1 20-mer peptide per vaccine dose, with topical imiquimod. Here the sequenced sample was PBMCs, taken from a glioma patient whose treatment included an IDH1 peptide vaccine. The receptors shown here come from a man aged 35 to 55 with glioma.

The chain combines TRBV28 with TRBJ1-1, with 7 bases fitting TRBD1. The CDR3 length is 14 residues. From germline, CDR1 is MDHEN and CDR2 SYDVKM. V lost 5 bases to trimming and J lost 1 base; unmatched junction nucleotides: 4. The CDR3 coding sequence is TGTGCCAGCAGTCAGGGACAGACGAACACTGAAGCTTTCTTT. Its translation: CASSQGQTNTEAFF.

This clone came up a few times. The rearrangement uses TRBV5-1 and TRBJ1-4, with 8 bases that match TRBD1. The CDR3 runs 17 residues. Germline-derived CDR1 and CDR2 are SGHRS and YFSETQ. V was pared by 4 bases and J by 4 bases, with 12 bases of the junction left unmatched. CDR3 loop: CASSHSGQGRGNEKLFF. The CDR3 DNA reads TGCGCCAGCAGCCATAGCGGACAGGGCCGGGGTAATGAAAAACTGTTTTTT.

The table lists this clone with a count of one. The rearrangement links TRBV7-6 to TRBJ2-7; 8 bases match TRBD2. The V gene end was trimmed by 3 bases and the J gene end by 6 bases; junction bases not matched to a gene: 4. The germline V gene has CDR1 SGHVS and CDR2 FNYEAQ. There are 13 residues in the CDR3. CDR3 protein: CASSFGLASEQYF. The CDR3 DNA reads as TGTGCCAGCAGCTTTGGACTAGCCAGCGAGCAGTACTTC.

The J gene is TRBJ2-5, the V gene TRBV5-6; perhaps TRBD1 as D (6 bases). Germline CDR1 is SGHDT and CDR2 is YYEEEE. V was pared by 3 bases and J by 4 bases, with 13 bases between. The CDR3 runs 14 residues. The CDR3 protein is CASSSGQFGETQYF. CDR3 coding DNA: TGTGCCAGCAGCTCTGGACAGTTCGGAGAGACCCAGTACTTC.

The chain recombines TRBV11-2 with TRBJ1-2; a weak D match, TRBD1 (5 bases). Deletions cut 0 bases from V and 7 bases from J, with 12 bases between. This CDR3 spans 14 amino acids. The V gene's germline CDR1 is SGHAT and CDR2 FQNNGV. CDR3 protein: CASSLDRSGSGYTF. Written as DNA, the CDR3 is TGTGCCAGCAGCTTAGATAGGTCAGGGAGTGGCTACACCTTC.

J is TRBJ2-7 and V is TRBV7-2; weak D call: TRBD2 (5 bases). There are 14 residues in the CDR3. Trimming removed 6 bases at V and 3 bases at J, with 15 bases between. CDR1 SGHTA and CDR2 FQGNSA come from the germline V gene. This chain's CDR3 is CASRIGIGVYEQYF. CDR3 nucleotide sequence: TGTGCCAGCAGAATAGGGATCGGGGTCTACGAGCAGTACTTC.

This clone was detected a few times. This chain connects TRBV7-3 to TRBJ2-2, with 13 bases matching TRBD2. Germline lookup yields CDR1 SGHTA and CDR2 FQGTGA. The CDR3 has 17 amino acids. Trimming took 5 bases from V and 5 from J; bases not matched to a gene: 8. The CDR3 here is CASSSGLAGVGTGELFF. The CDR3 bases are TGTGCCAGCAGCAGCGGACTAGCGGGAGTCGGTACCGGGGAGCTGTTTTTT.

The CDR3 loop is CASSSLGRGKGSYEQYF. The CDR3 DNA follows: TGCGCCAGCAGCTCCCTGGGGCGGGGCAAAGGCTCCTACGAGCAGTACTTC. V usage is TRBV5-1 and J usage is TRBJ2-7; the D gene is possibly TRBD2 (6 bases). Germline loops: CDR1 SGHRS, CDR2 YFSETQ. V shed 3 bases and J shed 0 bases, with 19 bases lying between them. This CDR3 spans 17 amino acids.

This clone has a single count. The chain couples TRBV6-5 to TRBJ2-3; 7 bases agree with TRBD1. The V segment lost 6 bases and the J segment 4 bases; nucleotides outside the gene matches: 4. The CDR3 covers 13 residues. Germline lookup yields CDR1 MNHEY and CDR2 SVGAGI. In DNA, the CDR3 is TGTGCCAGCAGGTCAACAGGGGCAGATACGCAGTATTTT. Residues: CASRSTGADTQYF.

The count of this clone is one. This rearrangement joins TRBV15 to TRBJ1-4; no reliable D call. CDR1 and CDR2 (germline): LNHNV, YYDKDF (reference sequence). V was trimmed by 2 bases and J by 6 bases, leaving 4 bases between them. The CDR3 extends over 12 amino acids. In nucleotides, the CDR3 is TGTGCCACCAGCAGACTTTATGAAAAACTGTTTTTT. Protein sequence: CATSRLYEKLFF.

J is TRBJ2-2 and V is TRBV5-1, with 14 bases identical to TRBD2. Losses at the gene ends were 3 bases for V and 7 bases for J; bases not matched to a gene: 5. From germline, CDR1 is SGHRS and CDR2 YFSETQ. This CDR3 is built from 16 residues. CDR3 coding DNA: TGCGCCAGCAGCTCGGGACTAGCGGGAGACATCGGGGAGCTGTTTTTT. The encoded protein is CASSSGLAGDIGELFF.

This clone was observed a single time. J is TRBJ2-7 and V is TRBV9; 9 bases agree with TRBD2. Germline CDR1 is SGDLS and CDR2 is YYNGEE. This CDR3 region has 17 residues. Trimming cost V 0 bases and J 6 bases; bases outside gene matches: 13. In nucleotides, the CDR3 is TGTGCCAGCAGCGTAGATATAGCGGGAGTAAGTGGGTCCGAGCAGTACTTC. Amino acid sequence: CASSVDIAGVSGSEQYF.

The V and J genes are TRBV10-1 and TRBJ2-3; 7 nucleotides match TRBD1. CDR1 is WNHNN, CDR2 SYGVQD, per germline (reference sequence). The V and J ends lost 5 bases and 2 bases, in that order; junction bases with no gene match: 10. The CDR3 consists of 16 residues. The CDR3 DNA reads TGCGCCAGCAGTACCCGACAGGGTAGGTCCACAGATACGCAGTATTTT. Protein: CASSTRQGRSTDTQYF.